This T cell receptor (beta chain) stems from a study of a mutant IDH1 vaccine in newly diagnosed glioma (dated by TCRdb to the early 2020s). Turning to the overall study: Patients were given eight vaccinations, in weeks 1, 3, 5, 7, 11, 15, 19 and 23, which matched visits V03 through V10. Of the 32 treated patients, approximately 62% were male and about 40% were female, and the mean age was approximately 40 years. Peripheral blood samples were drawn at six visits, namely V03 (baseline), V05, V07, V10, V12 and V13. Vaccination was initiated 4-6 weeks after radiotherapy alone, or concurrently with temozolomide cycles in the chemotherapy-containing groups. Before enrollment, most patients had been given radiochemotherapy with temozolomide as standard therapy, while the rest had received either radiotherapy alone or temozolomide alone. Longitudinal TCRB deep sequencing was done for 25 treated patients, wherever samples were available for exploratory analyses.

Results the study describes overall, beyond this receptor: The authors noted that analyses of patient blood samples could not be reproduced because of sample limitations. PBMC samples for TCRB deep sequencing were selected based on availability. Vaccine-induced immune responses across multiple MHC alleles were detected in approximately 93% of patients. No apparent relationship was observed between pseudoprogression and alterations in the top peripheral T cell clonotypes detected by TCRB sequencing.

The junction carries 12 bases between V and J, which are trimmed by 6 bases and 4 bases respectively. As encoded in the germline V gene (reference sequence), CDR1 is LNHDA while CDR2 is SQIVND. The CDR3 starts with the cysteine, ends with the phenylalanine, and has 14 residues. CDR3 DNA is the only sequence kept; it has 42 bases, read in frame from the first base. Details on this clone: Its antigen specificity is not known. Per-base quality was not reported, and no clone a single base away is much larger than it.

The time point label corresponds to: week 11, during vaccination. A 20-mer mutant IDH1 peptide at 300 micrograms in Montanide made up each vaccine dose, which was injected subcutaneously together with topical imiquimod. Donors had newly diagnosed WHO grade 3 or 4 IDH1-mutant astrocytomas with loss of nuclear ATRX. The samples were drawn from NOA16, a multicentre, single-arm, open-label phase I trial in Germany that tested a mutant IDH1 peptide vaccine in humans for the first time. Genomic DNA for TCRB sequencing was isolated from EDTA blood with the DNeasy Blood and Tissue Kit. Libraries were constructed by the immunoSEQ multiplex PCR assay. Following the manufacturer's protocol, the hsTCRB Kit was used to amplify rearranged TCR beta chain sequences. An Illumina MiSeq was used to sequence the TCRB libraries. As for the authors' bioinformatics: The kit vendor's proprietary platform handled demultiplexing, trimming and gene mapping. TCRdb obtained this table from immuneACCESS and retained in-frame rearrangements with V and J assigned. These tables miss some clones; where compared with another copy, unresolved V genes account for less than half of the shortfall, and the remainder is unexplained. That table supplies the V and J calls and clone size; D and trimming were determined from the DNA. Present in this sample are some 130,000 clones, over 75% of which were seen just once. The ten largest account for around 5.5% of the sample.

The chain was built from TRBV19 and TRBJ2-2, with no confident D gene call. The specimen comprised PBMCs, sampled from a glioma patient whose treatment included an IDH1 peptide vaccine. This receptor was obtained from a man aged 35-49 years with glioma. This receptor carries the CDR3 CASRAAPGTGELFF. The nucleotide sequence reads TGTGCCAGTAGGGCGGCCCCAGGCACCGGGGAGCTGTTTTTT.